The 9 T cell receptor beta chains below were found in one sample sequenced in a study of T cells after yellow fever vaccination (dated by TCRdb to between 2019 and 2020). Library method: 5' RACE. The run used an Illumina NovaSeq 6000. TCRdb passed the public sequencing reads through fastp at Q25 and MiXCR, retaining productive beta sequences. Under each unique CDR3 protein, matching rows form one entry showing the most common genes and DNA. For this sample there are some 300,000 distinct CDR3 sequences; around 3.6% appear just once. The ten most abundant clones make up 20% to 25% of the sample. Sample treatment or condition, as interpreted from the label and publication: live attenuated yellow fever vaccine strain. The sequenced sample was PBMCs, obtained on the day of the yellow fever booster vaccination. The receptor set was obtained from a man between 18 and 29 years old who received the YFV17D yellow fever vaccine.

The chain has TRBV5-4 and TRBJ2-2; unclear D gene. The CDR3 runs to 16 residues. CDR1 SGHNT and CDR2 YYREEE come from the germline V gene (reference sequence). V was pared by 2 bases and J by 4 bases, with 15 bases between. The CDR3 bases are TGTGCCAGCAGCTTATATCCCGCCACTACCACCGGGGAGCTGTTTTTT. This translates into CASSLYPATTTGELFF.

The V and J genes are TRBV4-2 and TRBJ1-1, with D possibly TRBD1 on 6 matching bases. Between the trimmed V and J ends, which lost 7 bases and 9 bases, there was a span of 21 bases. The germline V gene has CDR1 LGHNA and CDR2 YNFKEQ. The CDR3 is made up of 14 amino acids. Written as DNA, the CDR3 is TGTGCCAGCACCCTAGGGGGGGAAATTCCGCAAGCTTTCTTT. The encoded protein is CASTLGGEIPQAFF.

This clonotype turned up a few times. The chain joins TRBV4-1 to TRBJ2-3; 7 bases line up with TRBD2. This CDR3 spans 14 amino acids. Germline V CDR1 and CDR2: MGHRA, YSYEKL. V was pared by 11 bases and J by 2 bases, with 10 bases of the junction left unmatched. The CDR3 DNA reads TGCGCCTGCGGCCGGGGGGAGATCACAGATACGCAGTATTTT. Residues: CACGRGEITDTQYF.

V gene TRBV20-1 combines with J gene TRBJ2-4; D gene unclear. V was shortened by 3 bases and J by 5 bases, with 11 bases between the two germline ends. CDR3 size: 13 residues. The germline V gene has CDR1 DFQATT and CDR2 SNEGSKA (reference sequence). CDR3 protein: CSASGPGENIQYF. The CDR3 DNA reads as TGCAGTGCTAGCGGTCCAGGAGAAAACATTCAGTACTTC.

This clonotype showed up many times. An end of the junction does not agree with germline; a read error may underlie this. This sequence joins TRBV15 and TRBJ2-7; maybe TRBD1 (6 bases). The CDR3 consists of 14 residues. Germline loops: CDR1 LNHNV, CDR2 YYDKDF (reference sequence). The CDR3 nucleotides read TGTGCCACCAGCAGGAGGACAGTCTCCAACGAGCAGTACTTC. Translated: CATSRRTVSNEQYF. Full variable domain (rest looked up from reference TRBV15 and TRBJ2-7): DAMVIQNPRYQVTQFGKPVTLSCSQTLNHNVMYWYQQKSSQAPKLLFHYYDKDFNNEADTPDNFQSRRPNTSFCFLDIRSPGLGDTAMYLCATSRRTVSNEQYFGPGTRLTVT.

This clonotype was observed a handful of times. The V and J genes are TRBV5-6 and TRBJ2-3; a possible D gene is TRBD2 (6 bases). The CDR3 spans 16 residues. Germline lookup yields CDR1 SGHDT and CDR2 YYEEEE. V was cut by 3 bases and J by 2 bases, with 16 bases left in between. CDR3 nucleotide sequence: TGTGCCAGCAGCTATCCGACTAGAACAACCACAGATACGCAGTATTTT. Its translation: CASSYPTRTTTDTQYF.

Ten or more counts support this clonotype. J is TRBJ1-1 and V is TRBV5-6; D perhaps matches TRBD1 (5 bases). CDR3 length: 15 amino acids. V lost 0 bases to trimming and J lost 8 bases, with 17 bases between them. Germline V lookup: CDR1 SGHDT, CDR2 YYEEEE. CDR3: CASSLDRGRGAEAFF. CDR3 DNA sequence: TGTGCCAGCAGCTTGGATCGAGGGCGGGGCGCAGAAGCTTTCTTT.

This clonotype was detected a few times. V is TRBV12-3 or TRBV12-4 and J is TRBJ1-3; no definite D call. This CDR3 comprises 14 residues. Deletions cut 6 bases from V and 0 bases from J, with 9 bases between. DNA of the CDR3: TGTGCCAGCAGGCGGACTGACTCTGGAAACACCATATATTTT. Amino acids: CASRRTDSGNTIYF.

This clonotype was found many times. The chain combines TRBV28 with TRBJ2-7; 8 bases match TRBD1. Germline CDR1 is MDHEN and CDR2 is SYDVKM. V shed 1 base and J 6 bases; nucleotides not matched to a gene: 8. This CDR3 has 15 amino acids. This CDR3 is CASSLSGQGLGEQYV. The CDR3 DNA is TGTGCCAGCAGTTTATCTGGACAGGGTTTGGGCGAGCAGTACGTC.